The sequence of this T cell receptor beta chain was determined in a study of radiation and T cells in renal cell carcinoma. Points from the study as a whole: Without pretreatment biopsies, baseline tumor clonotype presence was undetermined. Top tumor clonotypes rose in blood 2 weeks post-radiation, then contracted.

Some clones are missing from TCRdb's copy, which holds only in-frame ones; the method was immunoSEQ multiplex PCR. This sample has 60,000 to 65,000 clones, with around 77% found just once. Germline values: CDR1 SGDLS, CDR2 YYNGEE. The V end lost 4 bases, the J end lost 4 bases, and 17 bases lay between the germline ends. CDR3 length: 15 residues. Points on this clone: The antigen is undetermined.

Time point reported: blood 2 weeks post-SBRT. Described treatment: 15 Gy SBRT to primary tumor, nephrectomy 4 weeks later. After SBRT, blood was collected at 2 and 4 weeks, plus baseline. This renal cell carcinoma was of the clear cell type. The rearrangement joins TRBV9 to TRBJ1-1; TRBD1 might be the D (6 bases). The origin of this receptor is a man in his sixties with renal cell carcinoma. Source: blood, taken from a patient whose treatment included radiotherapy and nephrectomy. For the CDR3, the DNA is TGTGCCAGCAGCCCGGGGGGCAGGTACGGCACTGAAGCTTTCTTT. It is translated as CASSPGGRYGTEAFF.